By share, the clone carrying this T cell receptor (beta chain) ranks as medium-sized. This specimen belongs to a study of T cells in Graves' hyperthyroidism and ophthalmopathy. The CDR3 loop spans 14 amino acids. The J segment lost 5 bases and the V segment lost 6 bases, leaving 10 bases of the junction unmatched. Germline V lookup: CDR1 WSHSY, CDR2 SAAADI. Exclusions: uncontrolled infection, other autoimmune disease, pregnancy, lactation. Clinicians diagnosed patients from clinical symptoms, serum thyroxine and TRAb, thyroid ultrasound and orbital computed tomography. Researchers took RNA transcripts and amplified the TCR beta CDR3 regions from them. During a first-round RT-PCR of the TCR CDR3, the HTBI primer set was used. TCRdb re-called the multiplex PCR reads through MiXCR, storing one row per CDR3 protein. The sample lists 27,000 or so distinct CDR3 sequences; 40% to 55% were seen once.

The sequenced sample was blood. This TCR was sampled from a woman aged 25 to 39 with Graves' hyperthyroidism. V and J are TRBV10-2 and TRBJ2-7; 7 bases line up with TRBD1. The CDR3 loop is CASRRQGNSHEQYF. The DNA for the CDR3 is TGCGCCAGCAGGCGACAGGGAAATTCCCACGAGCAGTACTTC.